The 16 T cell receptor beta chains given below trace back to one sample, sequenced in a study of technical replicates of blood from a handful of donors (dated by TCRdb to the late 2010s). The library came from the immunoSEQ multiplex PCR assay. TCRdb took over this immuneACCESS table, retaining in-frame rearrangements with V and J assigned. Such tables are incomplete; in checked studies, under half of the missing clones stem from an unresolved V gene, and the remainder is unexplained. Across this sample there are some 14,000 clones, with nearly 80% seen only once. In total, the top ten clones hold approximately 12% of the sample. Sequenced material: PBMCs. The receptors derive from a human donor in good health.

V and J are TRBV9 and TRBJ1-3; D perhaps matches TRBD1 (5 bases). Germline lookup yields CDR1 SGDLS and CDR2 YYNGEE. The CDR3 runs 15 residues. The V end lost 0 bases, the J end lost 3 bases, and 10 bases lay between the germline ends. CDR3 sequence reads: CASSVGITGGNTIYF. For the CDR3, the DNA is TGTGCCAGCAGCGTAGGGATTACAGGTGGAAACACCATATATTTT.

The chain couples TRBV4-2 to TRBJ2-3; 7 positions agree with TRBD2. The CDR3 spans 16 residues. CDR1 is LGHNA, CDR2 YNFKEQ, per germline. V gave up 0 bases and J gave up 0 bases; unmatched junction bases: 3. In DNA form, the CDR3 reads TGTGCCAGCAGCCAAGAGGGAGCGGGAAGCACAGATACGCAGTATTTT. The encoded protein is CASSQEGAGSTDTQYF.

The rearrangement links TRBV9 to TRBJ2-2, with unresolved D. From germline, CDR1 is SGDLS and CDR2 YYNGEE. V shed 0 bases and J shed 7 bases, with 4 bases lying between them. This CDR3 spans 12 amino acids. The CDR3 region is CASSVGYGELFF. The CDR3 bases are TGTGCCAGCAGCGTAGGTTACGGGGAGCTGTTTTTT.

V usage is TRBV18 and J usage is TRBJ1-5, with D hard to call. The V end was cut by 2 bases, the J end by 5 bases, with 7 bases between. The CDR3 length is 13 residues. CDR1 is KGHSH and CDR2 is LQKENI in the germline V gene. CDR3 in amino acids: CASSPGEDQPQHF. The CDR3 coding sequence is TGTGCCAGCTCACCAGGGGAGGATCAGCCCCAGCATTTT.

This clone was seen a handful of times. The chain joins TRBV29-1 to TRBJ2-3; weak D call: TRBD1 (6 bases). Germline V lookup: CDR1 SQVTM, CDR2 ANQGSEA. V was shortened by 2 bases and J by 1 base, with 10 bases between the two germline ends. This CDR3 spans 14 amino acids. The CDR3 sequence is CSVESGDGTDTQYF. The CDR3 region has the DNA TGCAGCGTTGAATCAGGGGACGGCACAGATACGCAGTATTTT.

The rearrangement joins TRBV6-5 to TRBJ2-1; a possible D gene is TRBD2 (7 bases). V was cut by 5 bases and J by 7 bases, with 12 bases left in between. Germline CDR1 is MNHEY and CDR2 is SVGAGI. The CDR3 consists of 13 residues. CDR3 nucleotide sequence: TGTGCCAGCAGTCGGGGGGCCGGAAATGAGCAGTTCTTC. Translating it yields CASSRGAGNEQFF.

This chain links TRBV10-3 with TRBJ2-3; TRBD2 agrees at 12 bases. This CDR3 has 18 amino acids. The J segment lost 0 bases and the V segment lost 3 bases, leaving 7 bases of the junction unmatched. Germline CDR1 is ENHRY and CDR2 is SYGVKD. CDR3 bases: TGTGCCATCAGTGAAGCACTAGCGGGAGGATCTAGCACAGATACGCAGTATTTT. This translates into CAISEALAGGSSTDTQYF.

This chain links TRBV25-1 with TRBJ2-7; 12 bases agree with TRBD2. V trimming: 4 bases; J trimming: 1 base; junction bases outside the gene matches: 5. Germline V gives CDR1 MGHDK, CDR2 SYGVNS. This CDR3 contains 16 residues. The CDR3 DNA follows: TGTGCCAGCAGTGGCATCGGACTAGCGGGGTCCTACGAGCAGTACTTC. Its protein is CASSGIGLAGSYEQYF.

The rearrangement links TRBV10-3 to TRBJ1-1; 7 bases map to TRBD1. The CDR3 consists of 15 residues. CDR1 is ENHRY, CDR2 SYGVKD, per germline. Unmatched junction bases numbered 7, after V lost 4 bases and J lost 2 bases. Written as DNA, the CDR3 is TGTGCCATCAGTGCCACGACAGGGACCAACACTGAAGCTTTCTTT. It codes for CAISATTGTNTEAFF.

The rearrangement uses TRBV7-9 and TRBJ1-2; a possible D gene is TRBD1 (5 bases). Between the trimmed V and J ends, which lost 1 base and 7 bases, there was a span of 10 bases. Germline assignment: CDR1 SEHNR and CDR2 FQNEAQ (reference sequence). This CDR3 comprises 13 residues. CDR3 amino acids: CASSLGGWSGYTF. DNA for the CDR3: TGTGCCAGCAGCTTAGGGGGCTGGAGTGGCTACACCTTC.

The V call is TRBV18, the J call TRBJ2-7, with TRBD1 matching 10 bases. The CDR3 covers 15 residues. The germline V gene has CDR1 KGHSH and CDR2 LQKENI. The V segment lost 4 bases and the J segment 3 bases; nucleotides outside the gene matches: 6. CDR3 region: CASSQRGDRGYEQYF. The CDR3 bases are TGTGCCAGCTCACAACGAGGGGACAGGGGCTACGAGCAGTACTTC.

The chain joins TRBV7-2 to TRBJ2-5, with D perhaps TRBD2 (6 bases). CDR3 length: 17 amino acids. CDR1 and CDR2 (germline): SGHTA, FQGNSA. Trimming cost V 2 bases and J 2 bases, with 18 bases left between them. CDR3 loop: CASSLNAFGSKQETQYF. In DNA, the CDR3 is TGTGCCAGCAGCTTAAACGCGTTCGGGAGTAAACAAGAGACCCAGTACTTC.

This clone has only a few counts. V is TRBV28 and J is TRBJ1-5; TRBD1 aligns across 8 bases. Germline V lookup: CDR1 MDHEN, CDR2 SYDVKM. This CDR3 is 15 amino acids long. The trim removed 7 bases at V and 0 bases at J, leaving 5 bases unmatched. The CDR3 bases are TGTGCCAGCACCTCACAGGGGGATAGCAATCAGCCCCAGCATTTT. Its translation is CASTSQGDSNQPQHF.

The chain links TRBV6-5 to TRBJ1-5, with D unclear. The CDR3 contains 13 residues. The V and J ends lost 6 bases and 0 bases respectively, with 6 bases between them. Germline CDR1 MNHEY, CDR2 SVGAGI. CDR3 sequence reads: CASSQDSNQPQHF. The CDR3 DNA sequence: TGTGCCAGCAGCCAGGATAGCAATCAGCCCCAGCATTTT.

This rearrangement joins TRBV19 to TRBJ2-3; 10 bases line up with TRBD1. The CDR3 totals 16 residues. Germline assignment: CDR1 LNHDA and CDR2 SQIVND (reference sequence). Losses at the gene ends were 5 bases for V and 0 bases for J; bases not matched to a gene: 5. The CDR3 loop reads CASSLRQGASTDTQYF. In DNA form, the CDR3 reads TGTGCCAGTAGTCTCAGACAGGGGGCAAGCACAGATACGCAGTATTTT.

This clone was picked up one time. The chain links TRBV5-1 to TRBJ2-3; no reliable D call. The CDR3 length is 13 residues. Trimming removed 4 bases from V and 4 bases from J, with 10 bases in between. In germline, CDR1 is SGHRS, CDR2 YFSETQ. In nucleotides, the CDR3 is TGCGCCAGCAGCCCTCGACTCGCAGATACGCAGTATTTT. Amino acid sequence: CASSPRLADTQYF.